Listed here are 10 T cell receptor beta chains from one sample, sequenced in a study of T cells in Graves' hyperthyroidism and ophthalmopathy. RNA transcripts were the template for amplifying TCR beta CDR3 regions. First-round RT-PCR of the TCR CDR3 relied on the HTBI primer set. Each CDR3 protein is one row after TCRdb ran MiXCR on the multiplex PCR reads. The repertoire consists of about 600,000 distinct CDR3 sequences, with around 15% occurring once and the leading ten covering roughly 3.4%. The specimen was blood. These receptors were collected from a woman aged 40 to 50 with Graves' ophthalmopathy.

Regarding this clonotype: A much larger clone lies a single base off, so this may be a read error. This chain connects TRBV5-1 to TRBJ2-3; TRBD1 is a possible D gene (6 bases). The CDR3 covers 16 residues. Looked up from germline, CDR1 is SGHRS and CDR2 is YFSETQ. Trimming took off 4 bases at V and 1 base at J, with 16 bases between the two ends. CDR3 protein: CASSGLTGHGTDTQYF. CDR3 nucleotide sequence: TGCGCCAGCAGCGGGCTCACAGGGCACGGCACAGATACGCAGTATTTT.

At least ten counts were recorded for this clonotype. The chain links TRBV5-1 to TRBJ2-3; D may be TRBD1 (5 bases). CDR1 is SGHRS, CDR2 YFSETQ, per germline. The V and J ends lost 0 bases and 5 bases respectively, with 10 bases between them. This CDR3 spans 14 amino acids. In nucleotides, the CDR3 is TGCGCCAGCAGCTTGGGACAGACGGTAGATACGCAGTATTTT. Residues: CASSLGQTVDTQYF.

This clonotype appeared a few times. The V and J genes are TRBV6-2 or TRBV6-3 and TRBJ2-3, with D perhaps TRBD2 (6 bases). V shed 6 bases and J shed 4 bases, with 20 bases lying between them. CDR3 size: 16 residues. Germline V gene sequence: CDR1 MNHEY, CDR2 SVGEGT. The CDR3 DNA follows: TGTGCCAGCAGCCGCGGAGGGCCGGATTATGCAGATACGCAGTATTTT. Translated, it gives CASSRGGPDYADTQYF.

The J gene is TRBJ1-2, the V gene TRBV9; maybe TRBD1 (6 bases). CDR1 is SGDLS, CDR2 YYNGEE, per germline. This CDR3 region has 13 residues. The ends were cut back, 3 bases at V and 8 bases at J, with 14 bases in the middle. In nucleotides, the CDR3 is TGTGCCAGCAGCGATTACCGGGGGGCAGGCTACACCTTC. Protein: CASSDYRGAGYTF.

This clonotype appeared many times. V and J are TRBV18 and TRBJ1-2, with D unresolved. This CDR3 has 14 amino acids. V lost 3 bases, J lost 0 bases, and 8 bases lay in between. The germline gives CDR1 KGHSH, CDR2 LQKENI. For the CDR3, the DNA is TGTGCCAGCTCACCGGCGGTGACTAACTATGGCTACACCTTC. Translation: CASSPAVTNYGYTF.

This rearrangement joins TRBV30 to TRBJ2-1, with a possible D match to TRBD2 (6 bases). V was shortened by 5 bases and J by 12 bases, with 20 bases between the two germline ends. This CDR3 is built from 13 residues. Germline CDR1 and CDR2: GTSNPN and SVGIG (reference sequence). CDR3 in amino acids: CAWVSGSFGVQFF. The CDR3 region has the DNA TGTGCCTGGGTTAGCGGTTCCTTCGGGGTGCAGTTCTTC.

V usage is TRBV20-1 and J usage is TRBJ2-1; weak D call: TRBD2 (6 bases). The length of the CDR3 is 18 residues. Germline V lookup: CDR1 DFQATT, CDR2 SNEGSKA (reference sequence). Trimming took off 2 bases at V and 0 bases at J, with 20 bases between the two ends. This chain's CDR3 is CSARTGGPDGSSYNEQFF. The CDR3 DNA follows: TGCAGTGCTAGAACGGGCGGACCCGACGGGAGCTCCTACAATGAGCAGTTCTTC.

The chain uses TRBV7-2 and TRBJ2-3; D unclear. The ends were cut back, 6 bases at V and 10 bases at J, with 8 bases in the middle. The CDR3 spans 10 residues. Germline values: CDR1 SGHTA, CDR2 FQGNSA. The CDR3 protein is CASSGSAQYF. CDR3 nucleotides: TGTGCCAGCAGTGGTAGTGCGCAGTATTTT.

This rearrangement joins TRBV6-1 to TRBJ1-2, with D hard to call. V was shortened by 4 bases and J by 7 bases, with 4 bases between the two germline ends. The germline V gene has CDR1 MNHNS and CDR2 SASEGT. CDR3 length equals 10 residues. The CDR3 sequence: CASSAGGYTF. Here the CDR3 DNA reads TGTGCCAGCAGTGCAGGTGGCTACACCTTC.

This clonotype appeared many times. This chain links TRBV20-1 with TRBJ2-2, with TRBD1 identical over 8 bases. In germline, CDR1 is DFQATT, CDR2 SNEGSKA (reference sequence). This CDR3 has 14 amino acids. With 6 bases clipped from V and 4 bases from J, the junction kept 7 bases outside the gene matches. The CDR3 DNA follows: TGCAGTGCCCCCGGACAGGGTGGCACCGGGGAGCTGTTTTTT. Encoded protein: CSAPGQGGTGELFF.